Included here is one T cell receptor beta chain sequence, with context. Its antigen is unidentified. The sample comes from a study of T-cell memory formation after mild COVID-19. Study observations and caveats: Clones contracting day 15 to 85 were balanced CD4/CD8; later expanders leaned CD4+. Some clones that responded turned up in pre-infection memory, which suggests that cross-reactive memory joined in. Researchers report contracting CD4+ clones mostly in CM and EM, with CD8+ clones in EMRA.

Using constant-segment primers, 5'RACE produced TCR alpha and TCR beta cDNA libraries carrying sample barcodes and UMIs. Each CDR3 protein is one row after TCRdb ran MiXCR on the 5' RACE reads. This sample has fewer than 400,000 distinct CDR3 sequences, with roughly 15% found just once. J lost 3 bases, V lost 1 base, and 5 bases had no gene match. Germline V lookup: CDR1 LGHNA, CDR2 YSLEER. This CDR3 is 16 amino acids long. The receptor's source is a man aged 18 to 29 who had mild COVID-19 (a few samples of this study predate the infection). Cell type and time point are not known. The V call is TRBV4-3, the J call TRBJ2-2, with 7 bases identical to TRBD2. Sequences were obtained from PBMCs or a T cell subset sorted from them (not recorded which). This chain's CDR3 is CASSQVSGGYTGELFF. The CDR3 DNA is TGCGCCAGCAGCCAAGTCTCCGGGGGGTACACCGGGGAGCTGTTTTTT.